One and the same sample provided the 17 T cell receptor beta chains below, sequenced in a study of blood T cell repertoires in COVID-19. Measured with immunoSEQ multiplex PCR; TCRdb has only the in-frame clones, and not every one. This sample yields some 160,000 clones, of which approximately 90% are seen a single time; approximately 5% belongs to the top ten. The material sequenced was peripheral blood. These TCRs come from a man aged 18-30 years with COVID-19, enrolled during active disease.

The V gene is TRBV9, the J gene TRBJ2-7, with TRBD1 matching over 9 bases. The germline gives CDR1 SGDLS, CDR2 YYNGEE. The CDR3 loop spans 18 amino acids. Germline trimming cut 0 bases from V and 2 bases from J; bases unmatched to any gene: 12. CDR3 coding DNA: TGTGCCAGCAGCGTAGCTCTTCCAACAGGGGGCGAGACCTACGAGCAGTACTTC. Translation: CASSVALPTGGETYEQYF.

The chain has TRBV29-1 and TRBJ1-2; D possibly corresponds to TRBD1 (5 bases). V lost 7 bases to trimming and J lost 6 bases, with 15 bases between them. This CDR3 spans 12 amino acids. The germline V gene has CDR1 SQVTM and CDR2 ANQGSEA. The chain's CDR3 is CSGRTGGDGYTF. CDR3 bases: TGCAGCGGCAGAACGGGGGGGGATGGCTACACCTTC.

V and J are TRBV25-1 and TRBJ2-7, with D possibly TRBD2 on 7 matching bases. The CDR3 sequence is 11 residues long. In germline, CDR1 is MGHDK, CDR2 SYGVNS. V lost 8 bases, J lost 7 bases, and 12 bases lay in between. This CDR3 reads CASEGGWEQYF. For the CDR3, the DNA is TGTGCCAGCGAGGGGGGGTGGGAGCAGTACTTC.

The chain uses TRBV14 and TRBJ2-1, with TRBD2 matching 8 bases. Germline CDR1 is SGHDN and CDR2 is FVKESK. After removal of 0 bases from V and 5 bases from J, the junction contained 15 bases not matched to a gene. CDR3 length: 19 amino acids. The CDR3 reads CASSQDWGRSGRWDNEQFF. The DNA for the CDR3 is TGTGCCAGCAGCCAAGATTGGGGAAGGAGCGGGAGATGGGACAATGAGCAGTTCTTC. The variable domain in full, with the rest retrieved from reference TRBV14 and TRBJ2-1, is EAGVTQFPSHSVIEKGQTVTLRCDPISGHDNLYWYRRVMGKEIKFLLHFVKESKQDESGMPNNRFLAERTGGTYSTLKVQPAELEDSGVYFCASSQDWGRSGRWDNEQFFGPGTRLTVL.

The chain recombines TRBV6-5 with TRBJ2-2, with D possibly matching TRBD2 (6 bases). The CDR3 extends over 14 amino acids. The V gene lost 3 bases and the J gene lost 3 bases, with 8 bases spanning the gap. CDR1 is MNHEY, CDR2 SVGAGI, per germline. As DNA, the CDR3 is TGTGCCAGCAGTTATGGAGGGGACACCGGGGAGCTGTTTTTT. This sequence encodes CASSYGGDTGELFF.

This rearrangement joins TRBV27 to TRBJ2-7, with 16 bases that match TRBD2. The CDR3 has 18 residues. V lost 5 bases, J lost 7 bases, and 14 bases stayed unmatched. Germline V gives CDR1 MNHEY, CDR2 SMNVEV (reference sequence). CDR3 protein: CASSPPGLAGGRGREQYF. CDR3 nucleotide sequence: TGTGCCAGCAGTCCCCCGGGACTAGCGGGAGGGCGGGGGAGGGAGCAGTACTTC.

The chain links TRBV4-3 to TRBJ1-5; D remains ambiguous. CDR1 LGHNA and CDR2 YSLEER come from the germline V gene. V was cut by 0 bases and J by 6 bases, with 9 bases left in between. The CDR3 spans 14 residues. In DNA form, the CDR3 reads TGCGCCAGCAGCCAAGAAAACGGGATTCAGCCCCAGCATTTT. Protein product: CASSQENGIQPQHF.

The rearrangement uses TRBV6-5 and TRBJ2-2; 8 bases line up with TRBD1. This CDR3 is built from 14 residues. The trim removed 6 bases at V and 7 bases at J, leaving 7 bases unmatched. The germline V gene has CDR1 MNHEY and CDR2 SVGAGI. CDR3 DNA: TGTGCCAGCAGCGGACAGGGAACCGGCGGGGAGCTGTTTTTT. It encodes CASSGQGTGGELFF.

The V call is TRBV5-6, the J call TRBJ2-3, with D maybe TRBD2 (6 bases). Germline V lookup: CDR1 SGHDT, CDR2 YYEEEE. This CDR3 is built from 14 residues. The ends were cut back, 0 bases at V and 5 bases at J, with 10 bases in the middle. In DNA form, the CDR3 reads TGTGCCAGCAGCTTGGGTTCGGGGGTAGATACGCAGTATTTT. Translated: CASSLGSGVDTQYF.

This chain joins TRBV5-1 and TRBJ2-1; 7 bases align to TRBD1. The CDR3 spans 17 residues. V gave up 3 bases and J gave up 5 bases; unmatched junction bases: 14. Germline-derived CDR1 and CDR2 are SGHRS and YFSETQ. The CDR3 DNA reads TGCGCCAGCAGCTGGGGTTTCCGGGACAGAGGCCACAATGAGCAGTTCTTC. Its translation: CASSWGFRDRGHNEQFF.

The CDR3 bases are TGTGCCAGTAGCGGGGGGAGCTATTTCGGCGGGACCTCCTACGAGCAGTACTTC. Translating it yields CASSGGSYFGGTSYEQYF. The chain is built from TRBV19 and TRBJ2-7; TRBD2 agrees at 7 bases. The CDR3 is 18 amino acids. The V segment lost 6 bases and the J segment 0 bases; nucleotides outside the gene matches: 17. Per germline, CDR1 LNHDA and CDR2 SQIVND (reference sequence).

This chain links TRBV18 with TRBJ2-2; D is perhaps TRBD2 (6 bases). The germline V and J ends were trimmed by 2 bases and 2 bases, with 9 bases remaining between them. CDR3 length: 15 residues. Per germline, CDR1 KGHSH and CDR2 LQKENI. This CDR3 is CASSPVAENTGELFF. The CDR3 bases are TGTGCCAGCTCACCAGTAGCGGAAAACACCGGGGAGCTGTTTTTT. The full variable domain, in which reference TRBV18 and TRBJ2-2 provide the parts outside the CDR3, is NAGVMQNPRHLVRRRGQEARLRCSPMKGHSHVYWYRQLPEEGLKFMVYLQKENIIDESGMPKERFSAEFPKEGPSILRIQQVVRGDSAAYFCASSPVAENTGELFFGEGSRLTVL.

V usage is TRBV27 and J usage is TRBJ1-1, with unresolved D. The CDR3 is made up of 14 amino acids. Per the germline V gene, CDR1 is MNHEY and CDR2 is SMNVEV (reference sequence). Trimming took off 6 bases at V and 4 bases at J, with 15 bases between the two ends. CDR3 in amino acids: CASSPRGSPTEAFF. The CDR3 bases are TGTGCCAGCAGCCCTCGAGGCAGTCCCACTGAAGCTTTCTTT.

The rearrangement joins TRBV6-2 or TRBV6-3 to TRBJ2-2; D is unresolved. CDR1 MNHEY and CDR2 SVGEGT come from the germline V gene. The CDR3 consists of 14 residues. V was shortened by 4 bases and J by 3 bases, with 9 bases between the two germline ends. The DNA of the CDR3 is TGTGCCAGCAGTTGGAACGGGTACACCGGGGAGCTGTTTTTT. Translated, it gives CASSWNGYTGELFF.

This chain joins TRBV19 and TRBJ1-6; no clear D. The V and J ends lost 5 bases and 0 bases respectively, with 8 bases between them. The CDR3 is made up of 15 amino acids. CDR1 LNHDA and CDR2 SQIVND come from the germline V gene (reference sequence). The CDR3 spells CASSPGSSYNSPLHF. CDR3 sequence (DNA): TGTGCCAGTAGTCCGGGAAGCTCCTATAATTCACCCCTCCACTTT.

The chain uses TRBV6-5 and TRBJ2-7; D may be TRBD2 (6 bases). This CDR3 is 14 amino acids long. Germline V gene data show CDR1 as MNHEY and CDR2 as SVGAGI. Trimming removed 5 bases at V and 4 bases at J, with 15 bases between. In nucleotides, the CDR3 is TGTGCCAGCAGTAACCCGGGACTTCCTTACGAGCAGTACTTC. Protein product: CASSNPGLPYEQYF.

This chain links TRBV7-8 with TRBJ1-5; 7 nucleotides line up with TRBD1. The germline V gene has CDR1 SGHVS and CDR2 FQNEAQ. The CDR3 has 15 residues. V lost 5 bases, J lost 5 bases, and 9 bases stayed unmatched. CDR3 nucleotide sequence: TGTGCCAGCAGCCGCCACGACAGGGCTGATCAGCCCCAGCATTTT. This sequence encodes CASSRHDRADQPQHF.